Each of the 28 T cell receptor beta chains below was sequenced from the same sample in a study of breast tumors, draining lymph nodes, adjacent tissues. One entry per CDR3 protein results from TCRdb running MiXCR on the multiplex PCR reads. This sample yields about 89,000 distinct CDR3 sequences, of which 25% to 35% are seen a single time; around 8.1% belongs to the top ten. The lymph nodes were axillary draining lymph nodes from breast cancer patients. The specimen was axillary lymph node tissue. These receptors were taken from a female donor with breast cancer. Some clones in this sample may be carry-over from other donors' samples.

This clonotype was seen only a few times. V gene TRBV30 combines with J gene TRBJ1-1; D possibly corresponds to TRBD1 (5 bases). Germline V lookup: CDR1 GTSNPN, CDR2 SVGIG (reference sequence). The CDR3 has 13 amino acids. V was shortened by 4 bases and J by 11 bases, with 20 bases between the two germline ends. The CDR3 loop reads CAWNSDWEGSAFF. Written as DNA, the CDR3 is TGTGCCTGGAACTCGGATTGGGAGGGGTCGGCTTTCTTT.

This clonotype came up many times. This chain connects TRBV20-1 to TRBJ2-1; D remains ambiguous. The V end lost 4 bases, the J end lost 5 bases, and 6 bases lay between the germline ends. The CDR3 loop spans 11 amino acids. Germline CDR1 reads DFQATT; CDR2 reads SNEGSKA (reference sequence). The CDR3 region has the DNA TGCAGTGCTACGCGAGACAATGAGCAGTTCTTC. Translating gives CSATRDNEQFF.

The V gene is TRBV24-1, the J gene TRBJ2-7; 11 bases are a match to TRBD1. Unmatched junction bases numbered 15, after V lost 4 bases and J lost 2 bases. The CDR3 contains 19 residues. Germline-derived CDR1 and CDR2 are KGHDR and SFDVKD. Here the CDR3 DNA reads TGTGCCACCAGTGACCCTGGACAGGGGGCTAAGGAGCTTACCTACGAGCAGTACTTC. Translated, it gives CATSDPGQGAKELTYEQYF.

With regard to this clonotype: A much bigger clone sits one base away, suggesting this may be a read error. This chain joins TRBV20-1 and TRBJ2-3; D remains unclear. CDR3 length: 11 residues. Germline V gene lookup returns CDR1 DFQATT and CDR2 SNEGSKA (reference sequence). The CDR3 sequence is CSARDKDTQSF. CDR3 bases: TGCAGTGCTAGAGATAAAGATACGCAGTCTTTT.

V usage is TRBV5-1 and J usage is TRBJ1-1; the match to TRBD1 covers 7 bases. This CDR3 is 14 amino acids long. Germline V gene data show CDR1 as SGHRS and CDR2 as YFSETQ. Losses at the gene ends were 4 bases for V and 7 bases for J; bases not matched to a gene: 10. The CDR3: CASSGTTGKIEAFF. CDR3 coding DNA: TGCGCCAGCAGCGGAACGACAGGGAAGATTGAAGCTTTCTTT.

This clonotype has a count of ten or more. The V and J genes are TRBV24-1 and TRBJ2-2; 7 positions match TRBD2. The germline V gene has CDR1 KGHDR and CDR2 SFDVKD. After removal of 5 bases from V and 2 bases from J, the junction contained 7 bases not matched to a gene. There are 16 residues in the CDR3. CDR3 sequence reads: CATSGVAGVNTGELFF. CDR3 in DNA: TGTGCCACCAGTGGTGTTGCGGGGGTCAACACCGGGGAGCTGTTTTTT.

In its sample, this clonotype was seen many times. The J gene is TRBJ1-1, the V gene TRBV7-9; a possible D gene is TRBD1 (5 bases). Germline loops: CDR1 SEHNR, CDR2 FQNEAQ (reference sequence). V shed 4 bases and J shed 6 bases, with 12 bases lying between them. This CDR3 contains 13 residues. The CDR3 region is CASSSQGAAEAFF. The CDR3 nucleotides are TGTGCCAGCAGCTCCCAGGGTGCCGCTGAAGCTTTCTTT.

This clonotype came up a few times. The V and J genes are TRBV10-3 and TRBJ1-1, with D possibly matching TRBD1 (5 bases). Trimming took off 7 bases at V and 0 bases at J, with 9 bases between the two ends. This CDR3 is 13 amino acids long. Looked up from germline, CDR1 is ENHRY and CDR2 is SYGVKD. In nucleotides, the CDR3 is TGTGCCATCAACCGGGACGTGAACACTGAAGCTTTCTTT. Its protein product is CAINRDVNTEAFF.

This clonotype was counted many times. The V call is TRBV9, the J call TRBJ2-2; no reliable D call. The CDR3 sequence is 15 residues long. Trimming removed 6 bases from V and 3 bases from J, with 15 bases in between. CDR1 and CDR2 (germline): SGDLS, YYNGEE. The CDR3: CASILSILHTGELFF. In DNA form, the CDR3 reads TGTGCCAGCATCTTGAGTATACTGCACACCGGGGAGCTGTTTTTT.

This clonotype was seen repeatedly, ten times or more. The chain joins TRBV30 to TRBJ1-3, with a possible D match to TRBD1 (5 bases). Germline assignment: CDR1 GTSNPN and CDR2 SVGIG (reference sequence). Trimming removed 7 bases from V and 0 bases from J, with 13 bases in between. The CDR3 totals 14 residues. CDR3 bases: TGTGCCTTGGACCCCGACAGCTCTGGAAACACCATATATTTT. Protein product: CALDPDSSGNTIYF.

This clonotype was found many times. This rearrangement joins TRBV4-2 to TRBJ1-2, with D possibly matching TRBD1 (5 bases). The V end lost 1 base, the J end lost 1 base, and 13 bases lay between the germline ends. Germline V gene sequence: CDR1 LGHNA, CDR2 YNFKEQ. The CDR3 extends over 16 amino acids. CDR3 loop: CASSQVFGDLNYGYTF. The CDR3, as DNA: TGTGCCAGCAGCCAAGTATTCGGGGACCTTAACTATGGCTACACCTTC.

This clonotype was seen at least ten times. The chain links TRBV5-1 to TRBJ2-1; perhaps TRBD1 as D (6 bases). CDR3 length: 15 amino acids. Trimming removed 0 bases from V and 2 bases from J, with 9 bases in between. Per germline, CDR1 SGHRS and CDR2 YFSETQ. The CDR3 coding sequence is TGCGCCAGCAGCTTGGCGCAGGGGCCCTACAATGAGCAGTTCTTC. This translates into CASSLAQGPYNEQFF.

This clonotype was detected only a few times. A read error may be the cause here, since a much bigger clone is one base away. The rearrangement uses TRBV5-5 and TRBJ2-5; D uncertain. Trimming left V 0 bases short and J 7 bases short, with 10 bases between. The CDR3 is made up of 13 amino acids. Germline V gene sequence: CDR1 SGHKS, CDR2 YYEKEE (reference sequence). The CDR3 sequence is CASSLDYAGTQYF. Written as DNA, the CDR3 is TGTGCCAGCAGCTTGGATTATGCCGGGACCCAGTACTTC.

This clonotype was seen many times. The chain is built from TRBV4-3 and TRBJ2-7, with 9 bases identical to TRBD1. V lost 1 base, J lost 3 bases, and 16 bases stayed unmatched. Per the germline V gene, CDR1 is LGHNA and CDR2 is YSLEER. The CDR3 is 19 residues long. The CDR3 spells CASSQVAHNPGQGDYEQYF. For the CDR3, the DNA is TGCGCCAGCAGCCAAGTAGCTCACAATCCGGGACAGGGCGACTACGAGCAGTACTTC.

This rearrangement joins TRBV7-2 to TRBJ2-1; 11 bases align to TRBD2. The CDR3 covers 16 residues. Germline V CDR1 and CDR2: SGHTA, FQGNSA. Germline trimming cut 5 bases from V and 6 bases from J; bases unmatched to any gene: 9. In DNA form, the CDR3 reads TGTGCCAGCAGCGCCCATCTAGCGGGAGGTCCCAATGAGCAGTTCTTC. Protein sequence: CASSAHLAGGPNEQFF.

Ten or more counts support this clonotype. This chain joins TRBV6-6 and TRBJ2-3; 8 bases agree with TRBD1. This CDR3 comprises 16 residues. Germline V lookup: CDR1 MNHNY, CDR2 SVGAGI (reference sequence). Trimming removed 7 bases from V and 4 bases from J; junction bases left unmatched: 13. The CDR3 bases are TGTGCCAGCATCCTGGGGGCAGGGGGCTATCCAGATACGCAGTATTTT. Translated: CASILGAGGYPDTQYF.

This clonotype came up a few times. At one of its ends the junction is not consistent with the germline gene, which may arise from a read error. The chain couples TRBV6-5 to TRBJ2-6; perhaps TRBD2 as D (7 bases). CDR3 size: 20 residues. The germline V gene has CDR1 MNHEY and CDR2 SVGAGI. In DNA, the CDR3 is TGTGCCAGCAGTCACTCGAAATTGGGGGGGCGCAAGGCTGGGGCCAACGTCCTGACTTTC. Translation: CASSHSKLGGRKAGANVLTF.

Many counts were recorded for this clonotype. The chain couples TRBV6-2 or TRBV6-3 to TRBJ2-7, with 12 bases fitting TRBD2. With V trimmed by 7 bases and J by 1 base, 8 bases remained unmatched. Germline V gene data show CDR1 as MNHEY and CDR2 as SVGEGT. The CDR3 loop spans 16 amino acids. The DNA of the CDR3 is TGTGCCAGCACCGACGCCGGACTAGCGGGGTCCTACGAGCAGTACTTC. It translates to CASTDAGLAGSYEQYF.

There are many counts of this clonotype. The CDR3 loop is CASSFLLANQPQHF. CDR3 bases: TGTGCCAGCAGTTTTCTTTTAGCCAATCAGCCCCAGCATTTT. The gene calls are TRBV28 and TRBJ1-5; D remains unclear. Germline lookup yields CDR1 MDHEN and CDR2 SYDVKM. The ends were cut back, 3 bases at V and 3 bases at J, with 9 bases in the middle. The CDR3 consists of 14 residues.

This clonotype came up many times. V usage is TRBV2 and J usage is TRBJ1-6; 9 bases align to TRBD1. The germline CDR1 and CDR2 sequences are SNHLY and FYNNEI. V was clipped by 4 bases and J by 7 bases; unmatched bases: 8. The CDR3 covers 16 residues. The CDR3 nucleotides read TGTGCCAGCAGTGTCCGACCGGGACAGGGAAATTCACCCCTCCACTTT. This codes for CASSVRPGQGNSPLHF.

The chain uses TRBV12-3 or TRBV12-4 and TRBJ1-4; D possibly corresponds to TRBD1 (5 bases). V gave up 5 bases and J gave up 2 bases, with 12 bases separating them. The CDR3 has 15 residues. The CDR3 protein is CASSRGGWTNEKLFF. The CDR3 nucleotides are TGTGCCAGCAGTCGCGGGGGGTGGACTAATGAAAAACTGTTTTTT.

This clonotype was detected ten times or more. The chain links TRBV5-1 to TRBJ2-1, with 11 bases aligning to TRBD2. V lost 6 bases to trimming and J lost 6 bases; unmatched junction nucleotides: 8. The V gene's germline CDR1 is SGHRS and CDR2 YFSETQ. The CDR3 consists of 15 residues. As DNA, the CDR3 is TGCGCCAGCACCCAACTAGCGGGAGTAGGCAATGAGCAGTTCTTC. It is translated as CASTQLAGVGNEQFF.

This clonotype has only one observation. The junction departs from the called germline gene at one end, perhaps through a read error. The chain has TRBV20-1 and TRBJ2-6, with D possibly being TRBD1 or TRBD2 (5 bases each). The germline V gene has CDR1 DFQATT and CDR2 SNEGSKA (reference sequence). CDR3 size: 18 residues. The CDR3 DNA reads as TGCAATGCTAGACAGCAGGGACGGGTTGTCCCTGGGGCCAACGTCCTGACTTTC. Encoded protein: CNARQQGRVVPGANVLTF.

The sample holds many counts of this clonotype. DNA for the CDR3: TGTGCCAGCAGGGCAGGGGGCATGGGCACTGAAGCTTTCTTT. It specifies CASRAGGMGTEAFF. This chain connects TRBV2 to TRBJ1-1; 8 bases align to TRBD1. Germline-derived CDR1 and CDR2 are SNHLY and FYNNEI. Trimming took 6 bases from V and 4 from J; bases not matched to a gene: 7. This CDR3 has 14 residues.

Many counts were recorded for this clonotype. J is TRBJ2-7 and V is TRBV28; 12 bases are shared with TRBD2. This CDR3 region has 16 residues. Per the germline V gene, CDR1 is MDHEN and CDR2 is SYDVKM. V shed 6 bases and J 3 bases; nucleotides not matched to a gene: 9. Written as DNA, the CDR3 is TGTGCCAGCAGCTCTAGCGGGAGGGCATTCCTCTACGAGCAGTACTTC. This translates into CASSSSGRAFLYEQYF.

The sample holds many counts of this clonotype. It may be a read error: a sequence one base away is much more abundant. The J gene is TRBJ2-3, the V gene TRBV5-6; 10 bases agree with TRBD2. The CDR3 is made up of 17 amino acids. The V gene end was trimmed by 4 bases and the J gene end by 4 bases; junction bases not matched to a gene: 12. The germline V gene encodes CDR1 SGHDT and CDR2 YYEEEE. The CDR3 reads CASSITGPAGGPDTQYF. CDR3 bases: TGTGCCAGCAGCATCACAGGACCAGCGGGAGGGCCAGATACGCAGTATTTT. Supplemented by reference TRBV5-6 and TRBJ2-3, the full variable domain reads DAGVTQSPTHLIKTRGQQVTLRCSPKSGHDTVSWYQQALGQGPQFIFQYYEEEERQRGNFPDRFSGHQFPNYSSELNVNALLLGDSALYLCASSITGPAGGPDTQYFGPGTRLTVL.

This clonotype has a count of ten or more. This chain connects TRBV5-1 to TRBJ2-7; 10 bases are a match to TRBD2. CDR3 size: 15 residues. Per germline, CDR1 SGHRS and CDR2 YFSETQ. Trimming took 4 bases from V and 2 from J; bases not matched to a gene: 6. DNA of the CDR3: TGCGCCAGCAGCGTCACTAGCGGGACCACCTACGAGCAGTACTTC. Protein sequence: CASSVTSGTTYEQYF.

This clonotype was counted ten times or more. The chain links TRBV5-1 to TRBJ2-1; D not resolved. There are 12 residues in the CDR3. V shed 5 bases and J shed 5 bases, with 8 bases lying between them. Germline loops: CDR1 SGHRS, CDR2 YFSETQ. CDR3 bases: TGCGCCAGCAGAAACCGTGACAATGAGCAGTTCTTC. It specifies CASRNRDNEQFF.